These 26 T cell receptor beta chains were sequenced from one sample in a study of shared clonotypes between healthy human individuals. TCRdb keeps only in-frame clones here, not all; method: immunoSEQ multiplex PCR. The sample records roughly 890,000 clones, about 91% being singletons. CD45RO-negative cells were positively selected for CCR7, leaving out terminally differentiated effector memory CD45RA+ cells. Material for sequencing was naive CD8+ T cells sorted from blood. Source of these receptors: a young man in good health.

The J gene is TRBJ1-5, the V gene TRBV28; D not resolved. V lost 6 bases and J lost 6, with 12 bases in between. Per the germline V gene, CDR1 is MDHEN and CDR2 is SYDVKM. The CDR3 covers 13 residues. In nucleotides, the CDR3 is TGTGCCAGCAGCCGATACGCGGGTCAGCCCCAGCATTTT. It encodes CASSRYAGQPQHF.

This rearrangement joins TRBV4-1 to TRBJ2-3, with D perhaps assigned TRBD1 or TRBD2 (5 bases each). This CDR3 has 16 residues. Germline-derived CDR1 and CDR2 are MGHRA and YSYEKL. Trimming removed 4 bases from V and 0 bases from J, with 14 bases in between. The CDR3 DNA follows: TGCGCCAGCAGCCGCCAGGGACCGATCAGCACAGATACGCAGTATTTT. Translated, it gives CASSRQGPISTDTQYF.

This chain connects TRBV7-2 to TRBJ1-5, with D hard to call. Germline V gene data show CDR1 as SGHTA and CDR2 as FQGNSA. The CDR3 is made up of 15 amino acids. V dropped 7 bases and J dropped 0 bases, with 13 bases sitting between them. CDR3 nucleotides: TGTGCCAGCAAAGAAGATGCCGATAGCAATCAGCCCCAGCATTTT. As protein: CASKEDADSNQPQHF.

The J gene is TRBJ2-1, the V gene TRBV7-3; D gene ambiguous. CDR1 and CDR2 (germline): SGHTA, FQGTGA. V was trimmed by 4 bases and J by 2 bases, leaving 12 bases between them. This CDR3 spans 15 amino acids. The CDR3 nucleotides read TGTGCCAGCAGCTCTATTGACGGCCCCTACAATGAGCAGTTCTTC. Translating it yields CASSSIDGPYNEQFF.

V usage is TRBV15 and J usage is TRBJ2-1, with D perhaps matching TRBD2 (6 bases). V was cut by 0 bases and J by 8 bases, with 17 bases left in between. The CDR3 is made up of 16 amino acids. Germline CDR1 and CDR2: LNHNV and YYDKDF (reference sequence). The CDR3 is CATSREAGYRFDEQFF. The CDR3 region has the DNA TGTGCCACCAGCAGAGAGGCGGGGTACCGGTTCGATGAGCAGTTCTTC. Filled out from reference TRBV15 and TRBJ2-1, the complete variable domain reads DAMVIQNPRYQVTQFGKPVTLSCSQTLNHNVMYWYQQKSSQAPKLLFHYYDKDFNNEADTPDNFQSRRPNTSFCFLDIRSPGLGDTAMYLCATSREAGYRFDEQFFGPGTRLTVL.

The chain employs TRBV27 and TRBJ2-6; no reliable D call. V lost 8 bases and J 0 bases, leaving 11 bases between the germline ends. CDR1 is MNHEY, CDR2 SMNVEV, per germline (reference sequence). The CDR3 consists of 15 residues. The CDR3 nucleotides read TGTGCCAGCGCACCTGGGATCTCTGGGGCCAACGTCCTGACTTTC. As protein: CASAPGISGANVLTF.

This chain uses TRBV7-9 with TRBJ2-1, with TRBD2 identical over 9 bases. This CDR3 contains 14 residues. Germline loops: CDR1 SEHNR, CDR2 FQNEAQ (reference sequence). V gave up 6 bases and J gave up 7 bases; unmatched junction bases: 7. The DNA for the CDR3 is TGTGCCAGCAGGGCGGCGGGAGGGGTTAATGAGCAGTTCTTC. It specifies CASRAAGGVNEQFF.

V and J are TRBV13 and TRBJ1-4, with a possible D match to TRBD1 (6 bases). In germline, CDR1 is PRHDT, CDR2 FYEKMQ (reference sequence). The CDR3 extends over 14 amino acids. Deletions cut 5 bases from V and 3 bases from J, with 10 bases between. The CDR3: CASSAGQSNEKLFF. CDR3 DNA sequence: TGTGCCAGCAGCGCCGGACAGTCTAATGAAAAACTGTTTTTT. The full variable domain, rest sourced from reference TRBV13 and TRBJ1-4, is AAGVIQSPRHLIKEKRETATLKCYPIPRHDTVYWYQQGPGQDPQFLISFYEKMQSDKGSIPDRFSAQQFSDYHSELNMSSLELGDSALYFCASSAGQSNEKLFFGSGTQLSVL.

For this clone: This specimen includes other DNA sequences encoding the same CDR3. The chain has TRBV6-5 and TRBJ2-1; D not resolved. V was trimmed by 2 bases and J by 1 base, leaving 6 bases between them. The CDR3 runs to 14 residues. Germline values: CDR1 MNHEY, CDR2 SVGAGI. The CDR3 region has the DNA TGTGCCAGCAGTTACGGCGGTTCCTACAATGAGCAGTTCTTC. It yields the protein CASSYGGSYNEQFF.

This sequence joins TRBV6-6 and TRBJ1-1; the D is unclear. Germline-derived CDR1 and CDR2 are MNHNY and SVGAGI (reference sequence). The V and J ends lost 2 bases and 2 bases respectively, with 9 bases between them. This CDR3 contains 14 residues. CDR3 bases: TGTGCCAGCAGTTACGGTCGAATAAACACTGAAGCTTTCTTT. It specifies CASSYGRINTEAFF.

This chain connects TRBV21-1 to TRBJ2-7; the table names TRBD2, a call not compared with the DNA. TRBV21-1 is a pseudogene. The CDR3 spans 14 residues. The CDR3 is CASSKRGLPYEQYF. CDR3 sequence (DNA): TGTGCCAGCAGCAAAAGAGGTCTACCCTACGAGCAGTACTTC.

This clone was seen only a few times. The DNA for the CDR3 is TGTGCCAGTAGTGCCCTTGGGATCTCCTACGAGCAGTACTTC. Protein product: CASSALGISYEQYF. The chain has TRBV19 and TRBJ2-7; no definite D call. Germline V CDR1 and CDR2: LNHDA, SQIVND (reference sequence). The CDR3 contains 14 residues. V was shortened by 5 bases and J by 0 bases, with 11 bases between the two germline ends.

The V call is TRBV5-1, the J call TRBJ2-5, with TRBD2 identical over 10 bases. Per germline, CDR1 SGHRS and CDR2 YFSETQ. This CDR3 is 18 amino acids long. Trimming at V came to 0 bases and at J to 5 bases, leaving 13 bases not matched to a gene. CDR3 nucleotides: TGCGCCAGCAGCTTGGAAGCGGGGAGCGGGAGGGCCGATGAGACCCAGTACTTC. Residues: CASSLEAGSGRADETQYF.

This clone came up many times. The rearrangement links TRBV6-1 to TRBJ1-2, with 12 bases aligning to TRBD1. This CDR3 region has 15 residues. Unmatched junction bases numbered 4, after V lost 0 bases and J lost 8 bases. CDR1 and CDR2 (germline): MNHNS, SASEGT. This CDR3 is CASSEAGTGGTGYTF. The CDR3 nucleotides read TGTGCCAGCAGTGAAGCGGGGACAGGGGGCACGGGCTACACCTTC.

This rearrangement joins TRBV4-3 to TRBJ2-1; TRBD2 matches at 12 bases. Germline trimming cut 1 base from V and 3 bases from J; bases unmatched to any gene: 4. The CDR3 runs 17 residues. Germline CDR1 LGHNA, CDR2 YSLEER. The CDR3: CASSQATSGSIYNEQFF. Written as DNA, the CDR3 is TGCGCCAGCAGCCAAGCGACTAGCGGGAGTATCTACAATGAGCAGTTCTTC.

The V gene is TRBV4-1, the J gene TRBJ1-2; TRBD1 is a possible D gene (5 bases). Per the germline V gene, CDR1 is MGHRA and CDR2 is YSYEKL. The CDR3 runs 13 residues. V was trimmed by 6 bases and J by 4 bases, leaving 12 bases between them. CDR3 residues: CASSLGHLYGYTF. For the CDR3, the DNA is TGCGCCAGCAGTTTAGGACATCTCTATGGCTACACCTTC.

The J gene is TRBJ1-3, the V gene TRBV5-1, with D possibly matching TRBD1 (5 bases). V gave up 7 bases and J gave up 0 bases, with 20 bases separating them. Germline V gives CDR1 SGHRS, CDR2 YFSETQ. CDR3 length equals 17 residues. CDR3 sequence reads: CASQSITDIFSGNTIYF. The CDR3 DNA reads TGCGCCAGCCAATCTATTACGGACATATTCTCTGGAAACACCATATATTTT.

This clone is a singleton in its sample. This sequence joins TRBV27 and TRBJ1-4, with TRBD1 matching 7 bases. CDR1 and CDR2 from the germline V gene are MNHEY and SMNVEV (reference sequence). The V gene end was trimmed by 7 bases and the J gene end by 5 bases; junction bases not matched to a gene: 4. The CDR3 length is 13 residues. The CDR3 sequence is CASMGQTNEKLFF. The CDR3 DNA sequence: TGTGCCAGCATGGGACAGACCAATGAAAAACTGTTTTTT.

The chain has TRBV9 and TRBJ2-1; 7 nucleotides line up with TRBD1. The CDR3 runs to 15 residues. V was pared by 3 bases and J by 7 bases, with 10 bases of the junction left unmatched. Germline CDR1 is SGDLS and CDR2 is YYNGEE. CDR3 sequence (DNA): TGTGCCAGCAGCGCGGCCCCGGGACAGAAGAATGAGCAGTTCTTC. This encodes CASSAAPGQKNEQFF.

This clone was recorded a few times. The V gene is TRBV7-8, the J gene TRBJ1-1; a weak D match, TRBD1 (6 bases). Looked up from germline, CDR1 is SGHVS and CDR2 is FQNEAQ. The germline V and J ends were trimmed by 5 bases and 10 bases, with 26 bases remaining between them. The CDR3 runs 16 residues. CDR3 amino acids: CASSDRPKTDPKGAFF. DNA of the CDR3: TGTGCCAGCAGCGACAGGCCGAAGACAGATCCTAAAGGAGCTTTCTTT.

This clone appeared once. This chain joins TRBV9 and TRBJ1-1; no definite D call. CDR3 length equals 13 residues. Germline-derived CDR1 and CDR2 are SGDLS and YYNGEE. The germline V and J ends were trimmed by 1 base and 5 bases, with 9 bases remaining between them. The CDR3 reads CASSVWGGTEAFF. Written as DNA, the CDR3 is TGTGCCAGCAGCGTATGGGGTGGGACTGAAGCTTTCTTT.

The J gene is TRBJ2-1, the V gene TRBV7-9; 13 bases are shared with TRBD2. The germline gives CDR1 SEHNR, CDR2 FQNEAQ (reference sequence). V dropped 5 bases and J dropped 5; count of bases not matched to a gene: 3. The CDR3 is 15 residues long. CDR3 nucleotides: TGTGCCAGCAGCCTCGGGACTAGCGGGAACAATGAGCAGTTCTTC. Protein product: CASSLGTSGNNEQFF. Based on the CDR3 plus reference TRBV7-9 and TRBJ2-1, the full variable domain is DTGVSQNPRHKITKRGQNVTFRCDPISEHNRLYWYRQTLGQGPEFLTYFQNEAQLEKSRLLSDRFSAERPKGSFSTLEIQRTEQGDSAMYLCASSLGTSGNNEQFFGPGTRLTVL.

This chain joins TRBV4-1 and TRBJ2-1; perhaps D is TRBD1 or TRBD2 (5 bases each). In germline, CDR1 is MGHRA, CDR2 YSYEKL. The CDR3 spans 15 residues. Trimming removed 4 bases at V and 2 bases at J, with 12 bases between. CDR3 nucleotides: TGCGCCAGCAGCCGAGGGGCAGAGACCTACAATGAGCAGTTCTTC. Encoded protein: CASSRGAETYNEQFF.

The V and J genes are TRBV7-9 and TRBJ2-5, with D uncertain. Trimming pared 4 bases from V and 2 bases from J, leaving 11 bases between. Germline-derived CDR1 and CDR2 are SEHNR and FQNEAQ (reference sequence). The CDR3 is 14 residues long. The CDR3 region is CASSYESRQETQYF. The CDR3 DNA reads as TGTGCCAGCAGCTATGAGAGTAGGCAAGAGACCCAGTACTTC.

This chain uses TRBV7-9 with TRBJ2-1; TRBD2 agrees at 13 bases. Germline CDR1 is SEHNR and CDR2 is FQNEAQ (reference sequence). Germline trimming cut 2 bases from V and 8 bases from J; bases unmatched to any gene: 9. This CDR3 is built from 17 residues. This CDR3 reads CASSLRIRTSGSHEQFF. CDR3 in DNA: TGTGCCAGCAGCTTAAGGATTCGGACTAGCGGGAGCCATGAGCAGTTCTTC. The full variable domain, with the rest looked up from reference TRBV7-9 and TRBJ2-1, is DTGVSQNPRHKITKRGQNVTFRCDPISEHNRLYWYRQTLGQGPEFLTYFQNEAQLEKSRLLSDRFSAERPKGSFSTLEIQRTEQGDSAMYLCASSLRIRTSGSHEQFFGPGTRLTVL.

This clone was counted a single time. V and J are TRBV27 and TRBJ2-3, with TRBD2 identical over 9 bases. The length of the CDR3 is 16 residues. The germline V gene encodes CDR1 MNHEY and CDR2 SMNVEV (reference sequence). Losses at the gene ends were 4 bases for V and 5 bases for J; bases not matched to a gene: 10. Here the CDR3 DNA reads TGTGCCAGCAGTTCCCCCGGGACTAGCTACGGAGATACGCAGTATTTT. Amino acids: CASSSPGTSYGDTQYF.